The T cell receptor (beta chain) described here comes from a study of cytomegalovirus exposure and HLA in healthy donors. The study ran its PCR with 60 Vbeta and 13 Jbeta primers. Generated by immunoSEQ multiplex PCR, the TCRdb table keeps only in-frame clones and is missing some. This sample has around 92,000 clones, with 81% found just once. This sequence was found in a girl between 2 and 10 years old in good health and CMV-seropositive. The sequenced sample was PBMCs.

The CDR3 spells CASSEQGKSYNEQFF. CDR3 DNA sequence: TGCGCCAGCAGTGAACAGGGTAAATCCTACAATGAGCAGTTCTTC. This chain links TRBV10-2 with TRBJ2-1, with D possibly TRBD1 on 6 matching bases. CDR3 length: 15 amino acids. V gave up 3 bases and J gave up 1 base, with 10 bases separating them. Germline CDR1 reads WSHSY; CDR2 reads SAAADI.